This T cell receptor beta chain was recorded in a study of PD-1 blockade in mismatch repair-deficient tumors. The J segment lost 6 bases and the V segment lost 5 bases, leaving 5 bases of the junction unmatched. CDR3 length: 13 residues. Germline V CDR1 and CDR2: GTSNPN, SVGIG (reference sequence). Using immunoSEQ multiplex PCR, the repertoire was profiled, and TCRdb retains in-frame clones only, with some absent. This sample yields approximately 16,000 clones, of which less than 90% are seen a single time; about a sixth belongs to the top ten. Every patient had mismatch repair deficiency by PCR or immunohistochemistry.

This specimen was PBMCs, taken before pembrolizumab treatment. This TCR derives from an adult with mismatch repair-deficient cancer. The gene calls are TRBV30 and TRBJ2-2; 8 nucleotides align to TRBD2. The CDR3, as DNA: TGTGCCTGGGGGAACGGGGGGGCCGGGGAGCTGTTTTTT. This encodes CAWGNGGAGELFF.